This T cell receptor beta chain was recorded in a study of blood T cell repertoires in COVID-19. Background on the study: Samples representing acute and convalescent COVID-19 were sourced from the United States, Italy and Spain. In each case, the material was cDNA or gDNA derived from T cells, B-cell-depleted T cells, or PBMCs.

This clone was counted a few times. Per the original data handling: By means of reference gene primer amplification, nucleated cell counts were estimated. The table came from immunoSEQ multiplex PCR; TCRdb's copy has only in-frame clones and leaves some out. The DNA gave D and trimming, while V, J and clone size come from that table. The sample lists under 200,000 clones; roughly 80% were seen once. Unmatched junction bases numbered 9, after V lost 8 bases and J lost 7 bases. Germline-derived CDR1 and CDR2 are SNHLY and FYNNEI. This CDR3 has 16 amino acids. The sample comprised peripheral blood. This sequence joins TRBV2 and TRBJ1-6, with TRBD1 identical over 12 bases. This clonotype was sampled from a human donor with acute or convalescent COVID-19. The donor label of this sample is uncertain. CDR3 sequence: CASGTGGAWGNSPLHF. In nucleotides, the CDR3 is TGTGCCAGCGGGACAGGGGGCGCTTGGGGGAATTCACCCCTCCACTTT.